The text below deals with one T cell receptor (beta chain). Its antigen remains undetermined. Base quality data are lacking; no much larger clone is found one base away. The entry originates in a study of identical twins (TCRdb year 2016). Background on the whole study: To test whether fetal clonotypes persist, the study used deep sequencing on TCR alpha and beta repertoires from monozygotic twins, unrelated adults of various ages, and cord blood. Replicate twin experiments were performed at different times using different library preparation protocols to rule out contamination. Study-wide findings and limitations: A weaker excess of twin sharing was found in beta out-of-frame sequences because the signal-to-noise ratio was lowered by fewer shared sequences. Fewer insertions were carried by abundant cord blood beta clonotypes, a similar but weaker trend appeared in young adult naive repertoires, and no such trend appeared in memory repertoires. Conclusions relied on cross-sectional statistical analysis, since the same donors could not be followed over many years. In monozygotic twins, recombination models systematically underestimated out-of-frame TCR alpha sharing, but the models matched the sharing seen between unrelated individuals. Compared with coincidental sharing between unrelated individuals, an excess of low generation-probability sequences was observed among out-of-frame TCR alpha sequences shared between twins. Invariant T cells such as MAIT and iNKT could partly confound zero-insertion analyses, although diverse VJ usage argued against such confounding for most clonotypes.

Every donor was a healthy Caucasian. Three pairs of female monozygotic twins, all aged about 18 to 30 years, made up the twin cohort. Positive isolation kits from Invitrogen were used to isolate CD4+ and CD8+ T cell populations. The method behind the library was 5' RACE. Instrument on record: Illumina HiSeq 2000. A universal primer binding site was introduced by template switching, and a unique molecular identifier was present in the final cDNA, enabling accurate counting of TCR cDNA molecules. Specific primers in the conserved constant-segment region were used to synthesize first-strand cDNA for TCR alpha and beta chains. To control for contamination, every cDNA library was double barcoded, receiving both a SMART-Mk sample barcode and Illumina barcodes. TruSeq adapter sequences along with Illumina sample barcodes were introduced in two successive PCR steps. Sequencing of the TCR alpha and beta cDNA libraries was done on the Illumina HiSeq platform using custom primers. Turning to the authors' computational methods: MiGEC was used to process raw reads and extract unique molecular identifiers, and MiXCR was used to find CDR3 positions. For each individual, recombination models were inferred using an EM algorithm with the repgenHMM and IGoR tools. The analysis of shared clonotypes was done with the tcR package in R, with sharing normalized by the product of cloneset sizes. To study raw recombination free of thymic and clonal selection effects, out-of-frame nonproductive sequences were analyzed. TCRdb reprocessed the public reads (quality trimming at Q25 with fastp, clone calling with MiXCR) and kept in-frame beta chains. Rows with one shared CDR3 protein collapse into an entry with the most common genes and DNA. The V and J calls follow TCRdb's processing rather than the paper's. Counted in this sample were 200,000 to 250,000 distinct CDR3 sequences; 6% to 7% of them appeared once. 13% to 15% of the sample belongs to the ten largest clones.

The CDR3 has 16 amino acids, counting the end cysteine and phenylalanine. This entry keeps only the CDR3 DNA: 48 bases, framed from base 1. Trimming takes 6 bases from V and 3 bases from J, and the germline ends sit 21 bases apart. The germline V gene (reference sequence) sets CDR1 to MNHEY and CDR2 to SMNVEV. The data were also submitted as part of a second study, on T cells expressing NK-cell markers. As that second study puts it: TCR beta-chain repertoires were profiled in sorted CD3+CD56+NKG2C+, CD3+CD56+NKG2C- and CD3+CD56-NKG2C+ T-cell subsets from several donors. Among the eight sequenced donors, only one was HCMV-seronegative, while the other seven were HCMV-seropositive. To restrict sorting to alphabetaTCR-expressing T cells, an anti-gammadeltaTCR antibody was added in several experiments. In more than five donors, the dominant CD3+CD56+NKG2C+ clonotypes were found to rank among the top 10 CD8+ clonotypes and to make up roughly 1.0-7.5% of CD8+ T cells. Those dominant clonotypes were again the most abundant among CD3+CD56-NKG2C+ cells in several donors, at about 25-65%. Whether the expanded NKG2C-expressing T cell clones were specific for HCMV antigens remained unclear. The study sequenced eight donors, all healthy volunteers chosen at random: three men and five women. To determine HCMV serostatus, a commercial ELISA kit was used to detect HCMV-specific IgG in serum. MIGEC was used to demultiplex reads and group reads by UMI, and MiTCR was used to assemble and quantify clonotypes. To remove erroneous sequences, TCR cDNA sequences were retained only when supported by two or more reads. The tcR package was used for downstream repertoire analysis, and clonotypes were matched across fractions by CDR3 nucleotide sequence plus V segment. VDJmatch was used to annotate antigen specificity against VDJdb, with one amino acid substitution in CDR3 allowed.

The chain links TRBV27 with TRBJ2-7; the D gene could be TRBD1 or TRBD2, each one agreeing over 6 bases. The sequencing input was CD8+ T cells sorted from blood. This TCR was sampled from a woman aged 18-29 years in good health. CDR3 reads: CASSLRGQGIIYEQYF. Here is the DNA: TGTGCCAGCAGCCTCCGGGGGCAGGGGATTATCTACGAGCAGTACTTC.